A single sample gave rise to the 9 T cell receptor beta chains below, sequenced in a study of a mutant IDH1 vaccine in newly diagnosed glioma. Time point noted: week 5, during vaccination. It was 300 ug of mutant IDH1 20-mer peptide that made up each vaccine dose, given with topical imiquimod. Their cognate antigens are unknown. The method was immunoSEQ multiplex PCR; TCRdb's version includes in-frame clones alone and lacks a portion of them. The sample has roughly 60,000 clones; about 86% are singletons. Material: PBMCs, obtained from a glioma patient whose treatment included an IDH1 peptide vaccine. Every receptor here comes from a woman in her 50s with glioma.

The chain uses TRBV28 and TRBJ1-1, with TRBD1 as a possible D gene (5 bases). CDR3 length: 16 residues. Trimming cost V 7 bases and J 3 bases, with 21 bases left between them. CDR1 is MDHEN, CDR2 SYDVKM, per germline. The chain's CDR3 is CASTRTGAGKHTEAFF. The CDR3 nucleotides read TGTGCCAGCACTCGCACCGGGGCAGGGAAACACACTGAAGCTTTCTTT.

The CDR3 DNA reads as TGTGCCAGCAGTTTGAGTCAGGGCTATTCCTACGAGCAGTACTTC. Protein: CASSLSQGYSYEQYF. V gene TRBV28 combines with J gene TRBJ2-7, with TRBD1 as a possible D gene (5 bases). Trimming removed 3 bases from V and 1 base from J, with 13 bases in between. Germline lookup yields CDR1 MDHEN and CDR2 SYDVKM. The CDR3 runs to 15 residues.

This chain uses TRBV6-1 with TRBJ2-7; D is unresolved. This CDR3 contains 12 residues. Germline V gene data show CDR1 as MNHNS and CDR2 as SASEGT. V lost 5 bases and J 4 bases, leaving 9 bases between the germline ends. The CDR3 DNA reads TGTGCCAGCAGTCTTGACAAATACGAGCAGTACTTC. It codes for CASSLDKYEQYF.

V and J are TRBV18 and TRBJ1-4; perhaps TRBD1 as D (5 bases). The germline CDR1 and CDR2 sequences are KGHSH and LQKENI. The germline V and J ends were trimmed by 4 bases and 0 bases, with 6 bases remaining between them. The CDR3 is 14 residues long. The CDR3 loop is CASSRRATNEKLFF. CDR3 sequence (DNA): TGTGCCAGCTCACGCAGGGCAACTAATGAAAAACTGTTTTTT.

This clone was seen only once. The V gene is TRBV7-9, the J gene TRBJ1-1; no firm D call. The germline V and J ends were trimmed by 5 bases and 7 bases, with 11 bases remaining between them. CDR1 and CDR2 from the germline V gene are SEHNR and FQNEAQ (reference sequence). CDR3 length: 12 residues. The DNA for the CDR3 is TGTGCCAGCAGCCTAGACGGCAGTGAAGCTTTCTTT. This codes for CASSLDGSEAFF.

V is TRBV7-9 and J is TRBJ1-2, with 8 bases identical to TRBD1. The CDR3 length is 15 residues. Per the germline V gene, CDR1 is SEHNR and CDR2 is FQNEAQ (reference sequence). After removal of 5 bases from V and 4 bases from J, the junction contained 9 bases not matched to a gene. The CDR3 loop is CASSPGTGGVYGYTF. CDR3 coding DNA: TGTGCCAGCAGCCCCGGGACAGGAGGAGTCTATGGCTACACCTTC.

Worth noting for this clone: The same CDR3 can be traced to other DNA sequences in this sample. V is TRBV5-6 and J is TRBJ1-6; unclear D gene. Trimming took off 0 bases at V and 8 bases at J, with 9 bases between the two ends. CDR1 SGHDT and CDR2 YYEEEE come from the germline V gene. The CDR3 runs to 14 residues. The CDR3 here is CASSLDEVYSPLHF. The CDR3 nucleotides read TGTGCCAGCAGCTTGGACGAGGTGTATTCACCCCTCCACTTT. The whole variable domain, remainder taken from reference TRBV5-6 and TRBJ1-6, is DAGVTQSPTHLIKTRGQQVTLRCSPKSGHDTVSWYQQALGQGPQFIFQYYEEEERQRGNFPDRFSGHQFPNYSSELNVNALLLGDSALYLCASSLDEVYSPLHFGNGTRLTVT.

The chain combines TRBV5-6 with TRBJ2-2; D ambiguous. Trimming cost V 0 bases and J 5 bases, with 5 bases left between them. CDR3 length: 13 residues. Germline loops: CDR1 SGHDT, CDR2 YYEEEE. The CDR3 DNA is TGTGCCAGCAGCTTGGCGAGAACCGGGGAGCTGTTTTTT. Translating gives CASSLARTGELFF.

This rearrangement joins TRBV6-1 to TRBJ1-1; D gene uncertain. CDR3 size: 14 residues. Trimming removed 2 bases from V and 1 base from J, with 8 bases in between. Germline CDR1 MNHNS, CDR2 SASEGT. CDR3 amino acids: CASSELRKNTEAFF. The CDR3, as DNA: TGTGCCAGCAGTGAACTTCGGAAGAACACTGAAGCTTTCTTT.